A single sample gave rise to the 18 T cell receptor beta chains below, sequenced in a study of glioma-infiltrating T cells. Amplification of TCR alpha and beta CDR3 regions from RNA used iRepertoire nested multiplex PCR. TCRdb reanalysed the multiplex PCR reads using MiXCR and keeps one entry per CDR3 protein. The sample records about 1,000 distinct CDR3 sequences, 50% to 70% being singletons. Sequencing used glioma tissue, nonneoplastic brain tissue, or PBMCs (not recorded which). These receptor sequences come from a human donor with low-grade glioma or glioblastoma, undergoing nonglioma brain surgery, or in good health (not recorded which).

The rearrangement joins TRBV1 to TRBJ2-1; TRBD2 is the table's D call and was not checked against the DNA. TRBV1 is a documented pseudogene. CDR3 size: 14 residues. CDR3: CASSQGGDYAEQFF. Written as DNA, the CDR3 is TGTGCCAGCAGCCAGGGGGGGGACTATGCTGAGCAGTTCTTC.

The chain's CDR3 is CSALPWATDTQYF. The CDR3, as DNA: TGCAGTGCTCTCCCGTGGGCCACAGATACGCAGTATTTT. The V and J genes are TRBV20-1 and TRBJ2-3; D not resolved. V was clipped by 5 bases and J by 2 bases, with 11 bases between them. Germline V gene data show CDR1 as DFQATT and CDR2 as SNEGSKA (reference sequence). This CDR3 has 13 residues.

A note on this clonotype: The missing conserved phenylalanine or tryptophan at the end of this CDR3 makes a read error likely. The limits of the CDR3 on the DNA are not certain, so only TCRdb's listed CDR3 is given. V gene TRBV27 combines with J gene TRBJ1-1. Both ends counted, the CDR3 spans 15 residues. Per germline, CDR1 MNHEY and CDR2 SMNVEV (reference sequence). CDR3 sequence: CASSLSVIGETEAVV.

This clonotype was counted at least ten times. This chain connects TRBV29-1 to TRBJ1-1, with 9 nucleotides matching TRBD1. The CDR3 runs to 15 residues. Trimming removed 7 bases from V and 2 bases from J; junction bases left unmatched: 11. The germline V gene has CDR1 SQVTM and CDR2 ANQGSEA. The CDR3 is CSALDRGIGNTEAFF. The CDR3 region has the DNA TGCAGCGCCCTGGACAGGGGAATAGGCAACACTGAAGCTTTCTTT.

Worth noting for this clonotype: A junction end diverges from the germline sequence, so it may reflect a read error. The gene calls are TRBV15 and TRBJ2-3; 7 bases align to TRBD2. Germline V gene sequence: CDR1 LNHNV, CDR2 YYDKDF (reference sequence). This CDR3 is 15 amino acids long. CDR3 residues: CATSGMAGATDTQRF. The CDR3 bases are TGTGCCACATCCGGCATGGCGGGAGCCACAGATACGCAGCGTTTT.

This clonotype is medium-sized within its sample. This chain uses TRBV5-1 with TRBJ2-1; 14 bases fit TRBD2. J lost 8 bases, V lost 1 base, and 2 bases had no gene match. This CDR3 spans 15 amino acids. Germline V gene data show CDR1 as SGHRS and CDR2 as YFSETQ. CDR3 bases: TGCGCCAGCAGCTTGATGACTAGCGGGGGGGATGAGCAGTTCTTC. As protein: CASSLMTSGGDEQFF.

This chain links TRBV4-2 with TRBJ2-5, with D hard to call. CDR1 LGHNA and CDR2 YNFKEQ come from the germline V gene. V lost 1 base, J lost 3 bases, and 6 bases lay in between. This CDR3 is built from 13 residues. The CDR3 region is CASSQGEEETQYF. The CDR3 coding sequence is TGTGCCAGCAGCCAAGGAGAGGAAGAGACCCAGTACTTC.

This clonotype has just a few counts. One end of the junction varies from germline; a read error may be responsible. V is TRBV7-9 and J is TRBJ1-2, with a weak D call TRBD1 (5 bases). CDR3 length: 13 amino acids. Germline V gene data show CDR1 as SEHNR and CDR2 as FQNEAQ (reference sequence). CDR3: CAGSFSGRGGYTF. Written as DNA, the CDR3 is TGTGCCGGCAGCTTTTCAGGGCGAGGTGGCTATACCTTC.

The chain has TRBV9 and TRBJ2-3; tentative D call: TRBD2 (8 bases). Trimming removed 3 bases from V and 2 bases from J, with 25 bases in between. The CDR3 sequence is 19 residues long. Looked up from germline, CDR1 is SGDLS and CDR2 is YYNGEE. The CDR3 here is CASSARGDSGSLNTDTQYF. In DNA, the CDR3 is TGTGCCAGCAGCGCCAGGGGGGACAGCGGGAGCCTGAACACAGATACGCAGTATTTT.

This clonotype was seen only once. Germline is not matched at one junction end, which may reflect a read error. The chain joins TRBV19 to TRBJ1-1; 7 nucleotides align to TRBD1. The CDR3 sequence is 14 residues long. Germline V gene sequence: CDR1 LNHDA, CDR2 SQIVND (reference sequence). CDR3 bases: TGTGCCAGCAGTATAGAGGGGGCGCACACAGAAGTCTTCTTT. Amino acids: CASSIEGAHTEVFF.

This clonotype is judged medium-sized. The chain joins TRBV7-9 to TRBJ1-1; no firm D call. V lost 1 base, J lost 6 bases, and 9 bases lay in between. Germline lookup yields CDR1 SEHNR and CDR2 FQNEAQ (reference sequence). The CDR3 length is 13 residues. Here the CDR3 reads CASSLDYSAEAFF. The CDR3 nucleotides read TGTGCCAGCAGCTTAGATTATTCGGCTGAAGCTTTCTTT. Full variable domain (rest looked up from reference TRBV7-9 and TRBJ1-1): DTGVSQNPRHKITKRGQNVTFRCDPISEHNRLYWYRQTLGQGPEFLTYFQNEAQLEKSRLLSDRFSAERPKGSFSTLEIQRTEQGDSAMYLCASSLDYSAEAFFGQGTRLTVV.

The chain has TRBV20-1 and TRBJ1-5; 9 bases are shared with TRBD1. The CDR3 consists of 17 residues. V was clipped by 3 bases and J by 6 bases; unmatched bases: 15. CDR1 and CDR2 (germline): DFQATT, SNEGSKA (reference sequence). The CDR3 protein is CSASSRGQGSVGQPQHF. In DNA, the CDR3 is TGCAGTGCTAGCAGCCGGGGACAGGGATCAGTCGGTCAGCCCCAGCATTTT.

Comment on this clonotype: Sequence at one end of the junction differs from germline and may be a read error. V is TRBV7-9 and J is TRBJ1-1; D ambiguous. The CDR3 spans 14 residues. Germline V CDR1 and CDR2: SEHNR, FQNEAQ (reference sequence). CDR3 residues: CSSSKRHGYTEAFF. CDR3 DNA: TGTTCCAGCAGCAAGCGACATGGTTACACTGAAGCTTTCTTT.

Comment on this clonotype: A much larger clone sits a single nucleotide away, making a read error possible. V is TRBV29-1 and J is TRBJ2-7, with TRBD1 matching 9 bases. Trimming cost V 7 bases and J 2 bases; bases outside gene matches: 6. Germline CDR1 and CDR2: SQVTM and ANQGSEA. The CDR3 length is 13 residues. CDR3 amino acids: CSALDRGTYEQYF. Here the CDR3 DNA reads TGCAGCGCCCTGGACAGGGGAACCTACGAGCAGTACTTC.

By its share, this clonotype is large. This chain joins TRBV7-6 and TRBJ2-1; a possible D gene is TRBD1 (6 bases). Trimming cost V 3 bases and J 8 bases, with 17 bases left between them. Germline V gene lookup returns CDR1 SGHVS and CDR2 FNYEAQ. The CDR3 loop spans 15 amino acids. DNA of the CDR3: TGTGCCAGCAGCTTGGGGACCTCCAGGGGCCATGAGCAGTTCTTC. Translating gives CASSLGTSRGHEQFF.

Concerning this clonotype: The germline gene is not matched at one end of the junction; a read error may be the cause. CDR3: CASSFQGADTEVFF. The CDR3 DNA follows: TGTGCAAGCAGCTTCCAGGGGGCGGACACAGAAGTCTTCTTT. The chain combines TRBV5-8 with TRBJ1-1; 8 nucleotides agree with TRBD1. Germline-derived CDR1 and CDR2 are SGHTS and YDEGEE. CDR3 length: 14 residues.

J is TRBJ2-3 and V is TRBV12-3 or TRBV12-4; D perhaps matches TRBD2 (6 bases). V gave up 7 bases and J gave up 3 bases, with 14 bases separating them. There are 14 residues in the CDR3. The CDR3 bases are TGTGCCAGCAATTTTGTGGGGGGAACAGATACGCAGTATTTT. This gives the protein CASNFVGGTDTQYF.

A remark on this clonotype: A junction end diverges from the germline sequence, so it may reflect a read error. The chain links TRBV6-6 to TRBJ1-3; D gene unclear. This CDR3 region has 16 residues. Germline CDR1 MNHNY, CDR2 SVGAGI (reference sequence). The CDR3 DNA reads TGTGCCAGCAGTTTTCAACATTGGTACTCTGGAGACACCATATATTTT. Its translation is CASSFQHWYSGDTIYF.